Listed below are T cell receptor beta chains from one sample, sequenced in a study of pediatric ulcerative colitis. Libraries were prepared by immunoSEQ multiplex PCR; TCRdb keeps only in-frame clonotypes and omits some of them. Altogether about 64,000 clones are present, over 70% being singletons, with the ten largest covering around 5.2%. Source material: blood. The source is a boy aged 5 to 17 with moderate ulcerative colitis. CDR3s include the opening cysteine and the closing phenylalanine or tryptophan. A D gene is named only where the DNA matches it firmly. A clone size is listed for some rows: how often the clone was seen (once, few, many), or a class if it is expanded.

NA,TRBD1,TRBJ1-2,TRBV2,CASSRDSKSGGYTF,TGTGCCAGCAGCCGGGACAGTAAGTCGGGTGGCTACACCTTC
few,TRBD1,TRBJ1-1,TRBV9,CASSPTGGTEAFF,TGTGCCAGCAGCCCTACAGGGGGCACTGAAGCTTTCTTT
NA,NA,TRBJ1-1,TRBV18,CASSPQGMNTEAFF,TGTGCCAGCTCACCACAGGGGATGAACACTGAAGCTTTCTTT
NA,NA,TRBJ1-3,TRBV9,CASSVGGSTSLSGNTIYF,TGTGCCAGCAGCGTAGGCGGTTCGACAAGCCTCTCTGGAAACACCATATATTTT
NA,NA,TRBJ1-1,TRBV19,CASRSGGASTEAFF,TGTGCCAGTAGATCCGGAGGGGCGAGCACTGAAGCTTTCTTT
NA,NA,TRBJ2-7,TRBV15,CATSRERDEQYF,TGTGCCACCAGCAGAGAGAGGGACGAGCAGTACTTC
NA,TRBD1,TRBJ1-1,TRBV7-9,CASNLGQVMNTEAFF,TGTGCCAGCAATTTGGGACAGGTGATGAACACTGAAGCTTTCTTT
NA,NA,TRBJ2-1,TRBV13,CASSYPNSYNEQFF,TGTGCCAGCAGCTACCCAAACTCCTACAATGAGCAGTTCTTC
NA,NA,TRBJ2-1,TRBV7-2,CASSFNRLTYNEQFF,TGTGCCAGCAGCTTTAATCGGCTAACCTACAATGAGCAGTTCTTC
NA,TRBD1,TRBJ1-6,TRBV5-4,CASSSLLGGIGGSPLHF,TGTGCCAGCAGCTCCCTTTTAGGGGGCATTGGGGGTTCACCCCTCCACTTT
NA,NA,TRBJ2-3,TRBV11-2,CASSLPSYTQYF,TGTGCCAGCAGCTTGCCTTCTTATACGCAGTATTTT
NA,NA,TRBJ2-5,TRBV30,CAWSGWLGSGAMDF,TGTGCCTGGAGTGGCTGGCTGGGTTCGGGGGCCATGGACTTC
NA,NA,TRBJ1-5,TRBV7-2,CASSLITGDQPQHF,TGTGCCAGCAGCTTGATCACTGGAGATCAGCCCCAGCATTTT
NA,NA,TRBJ2-1,TRBV5-4,CASSLESSYNEQFF,TGTGCCAGCAGCTTGGAGAGCTCCTACAATGAGCAGTTCTTC
NA,TRBD1,TRBJ1-4,TRBV10-1,CASSPGRGNEKLFF,TGCGCCAGCAGCCCCGGCAGGGGGAATGAAAAACTGTTTTTT
few,NA,TRBJ1-1,TRBV7-2,CASSLAGGNTEAFF,TGTGCCAGCAGCTTAGCTGGTGGGAACACTGAAGCTTTCTTT
NA,NA,TRBJ1-4,TRBV15,CATSRGELVEKLFF,TGTGCCACCAGCAGAGGTGAGCTCGTTGAAAAACTGTTTTTT
NA,NA,TRBJ1-1,TRBV9,CASGQTFNTEAFF,TGTGCCAGCGGGCAGACATTCAACACTGAAGCTTTCTTT
NA,TRBD1,TRBJ2-7,TRBV9,CASSPTQTGPHEQYF,TGTGCCAGCAGCCCAACACAGACAGGGCCCCACGAGCAGTACTTC
NA,NA,TRBJ2-7,TRBV7-8,CASSLENSGEQYF,TGTGCCAGCAGCTTAGAAAATTCGGGCGAGCAGTACTTC
NA,TRBD2,TRBJ2-7,TRBV15,CATSRGLAGGPYEQYF,TGTGCCACCAGCAGAGGCCTTGCGGGAGGGCCTTACGAGCAGTACTTC
NA,TRBD2,TRBJ2-3,TRBV9,CASSVGMGTSGVASTDTQYF,TGTGCCAGCAGCGTTGGGATGGGGACTAGCGGGGTTGCTAGCACAGATACGCAGTATTTT
NA,NA,TRBJ2-7,TRBV5-1,CASSHGDRRYEQYF,TGCGCCAGCAGCCATGGGGACCGGCGCTACGAGCAGTACTTC
NA,NA,TRBJ2-1,TRBV4-1,CASSQANFGAQGEQFF,TGCGCCAGCAGCCAAGCTAATTTCGGCGCCCAAGGTGAGCAGTTCTTC
NA,TRBD2,TRBJ2-7,TRBV28,CASSFPAGDHEQYF,TGTGCCAGCAGTTTTCCAGCGGGAGACCACGAGCAGTACTTC
NA,TRBD1,TRBJ2-3,TRBV2,CASVLWPGQGMIDTQYF,TGTGCCAGCGTTTTGTGGCCGGGACAGGGAATGATAGATACGCAGTATTTT
NA,TRBD1,TRBJ2-4,TRBV18,CASSPKGLPGQETAQYF,TGTGCCAGCTCACCTAAAGGTCTCCCGGGACAGGAGACCGCTCAGTACTTC
few,TRBD1,TRBJ2-7,TRBV19,CASRRTGYEQYF,TGTGCCAGTAGGAGGACAGGGTACGAGCAGTACTTC
NA,TRBD2,TRBJ2-5,TRBV14,CASSQTSGSWNKETQYF,TGTGCCAGCAGCCAAACTAGCGGGAGTTGGAATAAAGAGACCCAGTACTTC
NA,NA,TRBJ2-1,TRBV11-2,CASSREILNEQFF,TGTGCCAGCAGTCGGGAAATTCTTAATGAGCAGTTCTTC
NA,NA,TRBJ2-4,TRBV6-1,CASSERASYF,TGTGCCAGCAGCGAAAGGGCCAGCTACTTC